This TCR beta chain was retrieved from a study of T cell repertoires in cytomegalovirus infection. Study as a whole: Peptides in the study included HLA-C-restricted and HLA-B-restricted CMV epitopes. General study results and limits: Summed frequency of shared TCR beta families picked out CMV carriers who also had the relevant HLA.

TCRdb re-called the reads through MiXCR, storing one row per CDR3 protein. The sample includes tens of thousands of distinct CDR3 sequences, about 27% seen only once; the top ten take roughly 65%. This clonotype was seen at least ten times. What it recognizes is unknown. The source of this sequence is a human donor in good health (CMV status not recorded). Some clones in this sample may be carry-over from other donors' samples. Sequencing used CD8+ T cells from cultured PBMCs, obtained from culture after CMV antigen stimulation.

CDR3 coding DNA: TGTGCCAGCAGCTTAGGGACTAACTACGAGCAGTACTTC. It encodes CASSLGTNYEQYF. The chain is built from TRBV7-9 and TRBJ2-7; D is perhaps TRBD2 (6 bases). V was pared by 1 base and J by 3 bases, with 7 bases between. The CDR3 length is 13 residues. CDR1 and CDR2 from the germline V gene are SEHNR and FQNEAQ (reference sequence). Full variable domain (remainder filled in from reference TRBV7-9 and TRBJ2-7): DTGVSQNPRHKITKRGQNVTFRCDPISEHNRLYWYRQTLGQGPEFLTYFQNEAQLEKSRLLSDRFSAERPKGSFSTLEIQRTEQGDSAMYLCASSLGTNYEQYFGPGTRLTVT.